Ten or more counts support the clone carrying this TCR beta chain. What it recognizes is unknown. The sample belongs to a study of T cells in Graves' hyperthyroidism and ophthalmopathy. Study overall: Peripheral blood was drawn at first diagnosis, prior to all treatment.

Study-wide points: Ophthalmopathy was distinguished from stable hyperthyroidism by 13 V-J signatures. In validation, the model predicted ophthalmopathy. These predictions came a median about 6.2 months before onset.

RNA transcripts served as the template for amplifying TCR beta CDR3 regions. The HTBI primer set served for first-round RT-PCR of the TCR CDR3. TCRdb itself ran the multiplex PCR reads through MiXCR, one entry per CDR3 protein. The sample lists roughly 650,000 distinct CDR3 sequences, approximately 15% occurring once. Diagnosing involved the use of clinical symptoms, serum thyroxine and TRAb, thyroid ultrasound and orbital computed tomography. Sequenced input: blood. This TCR came from a woman in her 40s with Graves' ophthalmopathy.

CDR3 residues: CASMGQGAGEAFF. CDR3 DNA sequence: TGTGCCAGCATGGGACAGGGGGCGGGTGAAGCTTTCTTT. The chain links TRBV2 to TRBJ1-1; TRBD1 agrees at 12 bases. The CDR3 is 13 residues long. CDR1 and CDR2 (germline): SNHLY, FYNNEI. Trimming at V came to 7 bases and at J to 7 bases, leaving 4 bases not matched to a gene.